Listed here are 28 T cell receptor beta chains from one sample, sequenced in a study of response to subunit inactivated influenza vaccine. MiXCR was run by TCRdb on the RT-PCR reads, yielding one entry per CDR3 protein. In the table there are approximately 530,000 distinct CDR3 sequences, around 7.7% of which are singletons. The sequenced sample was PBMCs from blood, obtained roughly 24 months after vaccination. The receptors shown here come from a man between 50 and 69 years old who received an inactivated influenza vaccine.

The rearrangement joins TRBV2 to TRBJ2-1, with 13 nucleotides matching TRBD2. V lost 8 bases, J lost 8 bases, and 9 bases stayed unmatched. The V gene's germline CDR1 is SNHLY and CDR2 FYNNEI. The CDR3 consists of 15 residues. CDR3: CASAPTSGRAYEQFF. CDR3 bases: TGTGCCAGCGCCCCAACTAGCGGGAGGGCCTATGAGCAGTTCTTC.

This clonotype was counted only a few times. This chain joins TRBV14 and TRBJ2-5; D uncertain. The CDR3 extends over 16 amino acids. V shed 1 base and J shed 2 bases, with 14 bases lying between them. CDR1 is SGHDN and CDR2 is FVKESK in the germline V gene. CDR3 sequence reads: CASSQGRITFQETQYF. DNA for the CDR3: TGTGCCAGCAGCCAAGGGCGCATCACCTTTCAAGAGACCCAGTACTTC.

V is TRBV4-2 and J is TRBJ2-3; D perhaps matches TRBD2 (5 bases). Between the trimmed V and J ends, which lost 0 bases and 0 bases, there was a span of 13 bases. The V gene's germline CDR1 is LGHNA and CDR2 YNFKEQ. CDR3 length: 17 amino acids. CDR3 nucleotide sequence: TGTGCCAGCAGCCAAGACCTGAAGCGGAGTAGCACAGATACGCAGTATTTT. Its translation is CASSQDLKRSSTDTQYF.

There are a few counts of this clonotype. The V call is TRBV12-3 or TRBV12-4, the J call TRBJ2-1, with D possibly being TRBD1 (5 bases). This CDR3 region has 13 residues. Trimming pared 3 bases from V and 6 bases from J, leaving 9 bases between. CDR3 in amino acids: CASSFDSANEQFF. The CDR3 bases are TGTGCCAGCAGTTTCGACAGCGCCAATGAGCAGTTCTTC.

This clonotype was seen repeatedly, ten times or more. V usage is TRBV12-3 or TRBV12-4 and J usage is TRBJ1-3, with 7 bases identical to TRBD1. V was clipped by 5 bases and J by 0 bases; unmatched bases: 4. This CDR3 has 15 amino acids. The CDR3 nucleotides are TGTGCCAGCAGTCGTGACAGGGCCTCTGGAAACACCATATATTTT. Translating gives CASSRDRASGNTIYF.

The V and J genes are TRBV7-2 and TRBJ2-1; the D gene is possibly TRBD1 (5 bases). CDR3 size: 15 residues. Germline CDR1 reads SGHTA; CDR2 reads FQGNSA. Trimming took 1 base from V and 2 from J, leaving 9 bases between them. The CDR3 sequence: CASSLDMGPYNEQFF. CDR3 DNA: TGTGCCAGCAGCTTAGACATGGGGCCCTACAATGAGCAGTTCTTC.

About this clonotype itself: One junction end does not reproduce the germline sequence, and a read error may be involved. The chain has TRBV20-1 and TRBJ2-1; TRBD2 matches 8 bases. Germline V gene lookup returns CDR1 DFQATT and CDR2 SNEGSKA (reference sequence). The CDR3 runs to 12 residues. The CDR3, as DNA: TGCAGTGCAAGAGGACTAGCATTAGAGCAGTTCTTC. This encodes CSARGLALEQFF.

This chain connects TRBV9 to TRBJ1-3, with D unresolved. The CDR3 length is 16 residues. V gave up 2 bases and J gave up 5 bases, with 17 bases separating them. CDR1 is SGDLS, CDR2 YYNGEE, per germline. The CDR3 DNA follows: TGTGCCAGCAGCGTCCTCGGTGACTCGTCGCGAAACACCATATATTTT. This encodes CASSVLGDSSRNTIYF.

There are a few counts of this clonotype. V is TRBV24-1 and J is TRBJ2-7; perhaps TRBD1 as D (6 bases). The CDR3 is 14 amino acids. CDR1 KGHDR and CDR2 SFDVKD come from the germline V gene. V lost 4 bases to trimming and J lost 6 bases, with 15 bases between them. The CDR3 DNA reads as TGTGCCACCAGTGAAGCTTCGACAGGAACCGAGCAGTACTTC. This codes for CATSEASTGTEQYF.

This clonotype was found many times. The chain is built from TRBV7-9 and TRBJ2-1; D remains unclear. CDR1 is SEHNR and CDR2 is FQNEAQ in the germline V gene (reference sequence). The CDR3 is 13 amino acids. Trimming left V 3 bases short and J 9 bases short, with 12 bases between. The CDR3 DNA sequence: TGTGCCAGCAGCTTCGACTCGATGGCTGAGCAGTTCTTC. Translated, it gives CASSFDSMAEQFF.

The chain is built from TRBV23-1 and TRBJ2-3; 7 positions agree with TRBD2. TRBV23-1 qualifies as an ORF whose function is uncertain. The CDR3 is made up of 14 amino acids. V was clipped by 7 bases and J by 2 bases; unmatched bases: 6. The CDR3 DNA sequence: TGCGCCAGCACCGAGCTAGCGGTCACAGATACGCAGTATTTT. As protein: CASTELAVTDTQYF.

CDR3 coding DNA: TGTGCCAGCAGCCAATGGGTAAACCGGGGGGACGGTAATGAAAAACTGTTTTTT. This translates into CASSQWVNRGDGNEKLFF. The gene calls are TRBV4-2 and TRBJ1-4, with D maybe TRBD1 (5 bases). With 2 bases removed from V and 4 bases from J, the gap between germline ends came to 20 bases. The CDR3 extends over 18 amino acids. The germline V gene has CDR1 LGHNA and CDR2 YNFKEQ.

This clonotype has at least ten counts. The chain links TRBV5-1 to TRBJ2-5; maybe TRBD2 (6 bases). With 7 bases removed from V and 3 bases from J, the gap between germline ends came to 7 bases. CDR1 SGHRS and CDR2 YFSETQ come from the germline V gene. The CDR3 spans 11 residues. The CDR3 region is CASRLEETQYF. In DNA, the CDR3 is TGCGCCAGCCGACTAGAAGAGACCCAGTACTTC.

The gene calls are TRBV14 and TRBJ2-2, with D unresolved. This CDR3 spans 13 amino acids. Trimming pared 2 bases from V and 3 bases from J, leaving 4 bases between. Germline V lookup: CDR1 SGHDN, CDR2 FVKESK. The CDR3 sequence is CASSQFHTGELFF. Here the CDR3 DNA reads TGTGCCAGCAGCCAATTCCACACCGGGGAGCTGTTTTTT.

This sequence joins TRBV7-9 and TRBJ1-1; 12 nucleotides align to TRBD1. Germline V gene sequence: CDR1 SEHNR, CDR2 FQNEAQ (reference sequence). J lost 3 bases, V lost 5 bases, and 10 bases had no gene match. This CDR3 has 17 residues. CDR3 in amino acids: CASSTVGQGAGDTEAFF. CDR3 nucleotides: TGTGCCAGCAGCACGGTGGGACAGGGGGCGGGAGACACTGAAGCTTTCTTT.

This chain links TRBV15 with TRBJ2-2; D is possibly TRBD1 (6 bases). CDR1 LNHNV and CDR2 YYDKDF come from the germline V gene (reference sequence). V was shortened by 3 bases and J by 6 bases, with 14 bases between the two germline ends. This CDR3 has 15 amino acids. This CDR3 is CATSRKQGPSGELFF. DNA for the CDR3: TGTGCCACCAGCAGGAAACAGGGTCCCTCCGGGGAGCTGTTTTTT.

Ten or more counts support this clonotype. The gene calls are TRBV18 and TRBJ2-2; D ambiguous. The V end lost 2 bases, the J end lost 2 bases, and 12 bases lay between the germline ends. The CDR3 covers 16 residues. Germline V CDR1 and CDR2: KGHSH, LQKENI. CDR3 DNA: TGTGCCAGCTCACCAATCCGAGGCGGCAACACCGGGGAGCTGTTTTTT. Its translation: CASSPIRGGNTGELFF.

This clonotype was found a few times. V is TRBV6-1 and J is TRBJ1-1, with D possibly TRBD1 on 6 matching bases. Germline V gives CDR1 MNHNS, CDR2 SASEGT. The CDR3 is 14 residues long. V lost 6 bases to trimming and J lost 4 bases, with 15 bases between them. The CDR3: CASSPRTAGTEAFF. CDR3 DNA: TGTGCCAGCAGCCCCCGGACAGCCGGCACTGAAGCTTTCTTT.

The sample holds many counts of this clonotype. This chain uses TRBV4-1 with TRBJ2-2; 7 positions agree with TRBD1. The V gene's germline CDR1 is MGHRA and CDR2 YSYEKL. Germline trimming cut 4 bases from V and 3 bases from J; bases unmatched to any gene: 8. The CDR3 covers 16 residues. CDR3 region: CASSRRQGWDTGELFF. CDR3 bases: TGCGCCAGCAGCCGACGACAGGGATGGGACACCGGGGAGCTGTTTTTT.

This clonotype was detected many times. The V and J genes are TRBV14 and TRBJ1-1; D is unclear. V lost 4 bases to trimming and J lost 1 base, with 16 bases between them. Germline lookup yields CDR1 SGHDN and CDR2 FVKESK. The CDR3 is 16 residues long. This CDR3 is CASSLRGFEGNTEAFF. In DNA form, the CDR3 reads TGTGCCAGCAGCCTCCGCGGGTTCGAAGGGAACACTGAAGCTTTCTTT.

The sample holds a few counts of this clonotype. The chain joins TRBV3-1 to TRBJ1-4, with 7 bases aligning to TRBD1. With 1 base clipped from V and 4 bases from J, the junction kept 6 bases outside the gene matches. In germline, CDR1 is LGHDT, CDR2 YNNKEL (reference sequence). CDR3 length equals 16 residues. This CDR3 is CASSQAPTGVNEKLFF. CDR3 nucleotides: TGTGCCAGCAGCCAAGCCCCCACAGGGGTTAATGAAAAACTGTTTTTT.

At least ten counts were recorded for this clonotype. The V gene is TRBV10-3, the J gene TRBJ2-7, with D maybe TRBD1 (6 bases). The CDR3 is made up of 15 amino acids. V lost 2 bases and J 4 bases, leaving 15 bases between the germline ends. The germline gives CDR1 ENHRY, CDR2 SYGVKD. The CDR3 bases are TGTGCCATCAGTGAGGGGGCCGGGACAAATTACGAGCAGTACTTC. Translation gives CAISEGAGTNYEQYF.

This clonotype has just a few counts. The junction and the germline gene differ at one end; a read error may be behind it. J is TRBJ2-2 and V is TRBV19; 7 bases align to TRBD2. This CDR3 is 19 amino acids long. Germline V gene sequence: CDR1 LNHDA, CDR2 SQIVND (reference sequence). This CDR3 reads CANSIPPASGRGNTGELFF. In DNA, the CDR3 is TGTGCCAATAGTATCCCTCCCGCTAGTGGGAGGGGGAACACCGGGGAGCTGTTTTTT.

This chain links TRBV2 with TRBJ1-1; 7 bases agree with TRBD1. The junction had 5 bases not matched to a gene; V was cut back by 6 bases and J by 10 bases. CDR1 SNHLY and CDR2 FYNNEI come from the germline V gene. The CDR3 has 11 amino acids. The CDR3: CASSPQGGAFF. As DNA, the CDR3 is TGTGCCAGCAGCCCCCAGGGGGGAGCTTTCTTT.

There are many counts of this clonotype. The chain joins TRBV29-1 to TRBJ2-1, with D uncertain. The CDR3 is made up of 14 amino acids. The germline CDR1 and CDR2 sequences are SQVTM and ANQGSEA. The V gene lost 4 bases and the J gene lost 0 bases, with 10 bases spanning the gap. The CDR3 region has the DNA TGCAGCGTTGTTGGTATGAGCTCCTACAATGAGCAGTTCTTC. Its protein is CSVVGMSSYNEQFF.

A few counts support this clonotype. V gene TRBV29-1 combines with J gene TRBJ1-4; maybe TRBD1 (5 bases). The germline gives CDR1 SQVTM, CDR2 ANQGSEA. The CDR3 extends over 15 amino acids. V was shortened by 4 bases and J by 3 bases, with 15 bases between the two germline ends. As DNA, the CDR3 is TGCAGCGTTGCGAAGACGGGGGGTCCTAATGAAAAACTGTTTTTT. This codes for CSVAKTGGPNEKLFF.

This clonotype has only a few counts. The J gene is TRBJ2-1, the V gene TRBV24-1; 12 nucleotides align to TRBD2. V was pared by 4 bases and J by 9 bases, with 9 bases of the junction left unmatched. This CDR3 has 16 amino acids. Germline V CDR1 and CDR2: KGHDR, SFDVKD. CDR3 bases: TGTGCCACCAGTGACCCACTAGCGGGGGGCCTCAGTGAGCAGTTCTTC. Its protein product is CATSDPLAGGLSEQFF.

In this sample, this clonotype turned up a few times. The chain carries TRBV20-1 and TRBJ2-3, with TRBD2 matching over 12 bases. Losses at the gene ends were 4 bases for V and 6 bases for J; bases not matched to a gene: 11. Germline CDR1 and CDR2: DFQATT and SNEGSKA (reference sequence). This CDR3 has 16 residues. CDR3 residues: CSAIGRRTSGVDTQYF. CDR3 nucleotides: TGCAGTGCTATTGGAAGAAGGACTAGCGGGGTTGATACGCAGTATTTT.